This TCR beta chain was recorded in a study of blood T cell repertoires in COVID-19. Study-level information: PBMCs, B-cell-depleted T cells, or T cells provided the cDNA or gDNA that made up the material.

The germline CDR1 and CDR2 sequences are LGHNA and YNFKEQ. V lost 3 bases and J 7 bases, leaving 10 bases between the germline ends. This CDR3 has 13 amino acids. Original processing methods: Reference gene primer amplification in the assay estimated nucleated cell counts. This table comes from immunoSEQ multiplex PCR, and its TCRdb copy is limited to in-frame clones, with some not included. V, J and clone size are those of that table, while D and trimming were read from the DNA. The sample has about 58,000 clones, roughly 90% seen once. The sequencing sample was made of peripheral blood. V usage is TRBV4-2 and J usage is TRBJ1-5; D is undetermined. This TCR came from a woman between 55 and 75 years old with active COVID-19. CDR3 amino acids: CASSQRFGQPQHF. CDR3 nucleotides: TGTGCCAGCAGCCAGCGGTTCGGACAGCCCCAGCATTTT.